This TCR beta chain was sequenced for a study of beta chain features in type 1 diabetes. Study context: On cell yields, gender and age, patients and healthy donors were similar.

Losses at the gene ends were 3 bases for V and 2 bases for J; bases not matched to a gene: 5. The CDR3 is 15 amino acids. The V gene's germline CDR1 is SGHRS and CDR2 YFSETQ. Reverse transcribing all isolated RNA meant expressed TCRB transcripts were sequenced. The protocol was immunoSEQ multiplex PCR, while the TCRdb copy is restricted to in-frame clones and leaves out a portion. This table holds approximately 38,000 clones, 64% found once. The V and J genes are TRBV5-1 and TRBJ2-3, with 8 bases lining up with TRBD2. The clonotype originates from a woman aged 25-40 years in good health. The material sequenced was Tregs from blood. CDR3 bases: TGCGCCAGCAGCTCCATAGCGGGAACCACAGATACGCAGTATTTT. This encodes CASSSIAGTTDTQYF.